The 17 T cell receptor beta chains below were found in one sample sequenced in a study of long-term antiretroviral therapy in people with HIV. The libraries were made with immunoSEQ v3.0 at survey level. Libraries were prepared by immunoSEQ multiplex PCR; TCRdb keeps only in-frame clonotypes and omits some of them. The sample lists 20,000 to 25,000 clones; about 85% were seen once. Material: unsorted PBMCs, obtained roughly 4 years after starting antiretroviral therapy. The receptors stem from a young man with HIV.

This chain links TRBV5-6 with TRBJ2-5; D is undetermined. CDR3 length: 14 amino acids. V was cut by 1 base and J by 0 bases, with 7 bases left in between. The germline V gene encodes CDR1 SGHDT and CDR2 YYEEEE. The CDR3 DNA sequence: TGTGCCAGCAGCTTGAGGCGGTACCAAGAGACCCAGTACTTC. The encoded protein is CASSLRRYQETQYF.

This chain joins TRBV28 and TRBJ1-2, with D maybe TRBD1 (6 bases). Germline V lookup: CDR1 MDHEN, CDR2 SYDVKM. The V end was cut by 6 bases, the J end by 2 bases, with 22 bases between. The CDR3 is made up of 17 amino acids. Here the CDR3 DNA reads TGTGCCAGCAGCCCAGGGGACCTTACAGATCGAAACTATGGCTACACCTTC. Translation: CASSPGDLTDRNYGYTF.

This rearrangement joins TRBV6-1 to TRBJ1-1; D uncertain. The CDR3 runs to 13 residues. Trimming took 7 bases from V and 0 from J, leaving 9 bases between them. From germline, CDR1 is MNHNS and CDR2 SASEGT. CDR3 protein: CASKQELNTEAFF. The CDR3, as DNA: TGTGCCAGCAAGCAGGAACTGAACACTGAAGCTTTCTTT.

This clone showed up just once. The CDR3 bases are TGTGCCAGCAGCTTAGGGGGGGAAGAGACCCAGTACTTC. This translates into CASSLGGEETQYF. The rearrangement joins TRBV7-8 to TRBJ2-5; TRBD2 might be the D (6 bases). This CDR3 has 13 residues. V lost 1 base, J lost 3 bases, and 6 bases lay in between. Germline CDR1 and CDR2: SGHVS and FQNEAQ. The full variable domain, its missing parts supplied by reference TRBV7-8 and TRBJ2-5, is GAGVSQSPRYKVAKRGQDVALRCDPISGHVSLFWYQQALGQGPEFLTYFQNEAQLDKSGLPSDRFFAERPEGSVSTLKIQRTQQEDSAVYLCASSLGGEETQYFGPGTRLLVL.

This chain uses TRBV5-1 with TRBJ1-2; 9 bases are shared with TRBD1. With V trimmed by 4 bases and J by 2 bases, 6 bases remained unmatched. This CDR3 is 15 amino acids long. Germline V lookup: CDR1 SGHRS, CDR2 YFSETQ. The CDR3 DNA follows: TGCGCCAGCAGCCCGGGACAGGGAAGGAACTATGGCTACACCTTC. Translation gives CASSPGQGRNYGYTF.

This clone occurred once. V and J are TRBV19 and TRBJ2-1, with 10 bases lining up with TRBD1. The CDR3 is 12 residues long. CDR1 is LNHDA, CDR2 SQIVND, per germline (reference sequence). The V gene end was trimmed by 8 bases and the J gene end by 10 bases; junction bases not matched to a gene: 5. Here the CDR3 DNA reads TGTGCCAGTGGCCGGGACAGGGGCGAGCAGTTCTTC. It yields the protein CASGRDRGEQFF.

The rearrangement links TRBV28 to TRBJ2-7, with no clear D. There are 12 residues in the CDR3. Trimming stripped 6 bases from V and 3 bases from J, with 9 bases between. The V gene's germline CDR1 is MDHEN and CDR2 SYDVKM. CDR3: CASSRDGYEQYF. The CDR3 bases are TGTGCCAGCAGCCGTGACGGCTACGAGCAGTACTTC.

The chain links TRBV7-9 to TRBJ2-1; a possible D gene is TRBD1 (5 bases). CDR1 and CDR2 from the germline V gene are SEHNR and FQNEAQ (reference sequence). CDR3 length: 12 amino acids. V dropped 6 bases and J dropped 3 bases, with 6 bases sitting between them. As DNA, the CDR3 is TGTGCCAGCAGTACAGGCTACAATGAGCAGTTCTTC. It codes for CASSTGYNEQFF. Combining the CDR3 with reference TRBV7-9 and TRBJ2-1 gives the whole variable domain DTGVSQNPRHKITKRGQNVTFRCDPISEHNRLYWYRQTLGQGPEFLTYFQNEAQLEKSRLLSDRFSAERPKGSFSTLEIQRTEQGDSAMYLCASSTGYNEQFFGPGTRLTVL.

This rearrangement joins TRBV6-1 to TRBJ2-5; D possibly corresponds to TRBD1 (6 bases). Germline CDR1 and CDR2: MNHNS and SASEGT. V was trimmed by 7 bases and J by 1 base, leaving 10 bases between them. The length of the CDR3 is 13 residues. For the CDR3, the DNA is TGTGCCAGCATCTTGACAGGCCAAGAGACCCAGTACTTC. This translates into CASILTGQETQYF.

This sequence joins TRBV4-1 and TRBJ2-3; the D gene is possibly TRBD2 (5 bases). The CDR3 length is 15 residues. Germline V CDR1 and CDR2: MGHRA, YSYEKL. Trimming stripped 0 bases from V and 2 bases from J, with 9 bases between. The CDR3 DNA is TGCGCCAGCAGCCAAGATGACCGGGACACAGATACGCAGTATTTT. Translation gives CASSQDDRDTDTQYF.

V usage is TRBV18 and J usage is TRBJ2-4; 7 bases match TRBD1. Looked up from germline, CDR1 is KGHSH and CDR2 is LQKENI. V lost 3 bases and J lost 9; bases outside the gene matches: 8. The CDR3 spans 14 residues. CDR3: CASSPAGGPGIQYF. Here the CDR3 DNA reads TGTGCCAGCTCACCTGCAGGGGGTCCCGGCATTCAGTACTTC.

The rearrangement joins TRBV9 to TRBJ2-6, with D unresolved. Germline lookup yields CDR1 SGDLS and CDR2 YYNGEE. Trimming took 0 bases from V and 2 from J, leaving 6 bases between them. CDR3 length equals 15 residues. CDR3 loop: CASSVGLTGANVLTF. The CDR3 DNA is TGTGCCAGCAGCGTAGGGCTGACTGGGGCCAACGTCCTGACTTTC.

This CDR3 reads CAISVVPENYGYTF. The DNA for the CDR3 is TGTGCCATCAGTGTAGTACCAGAGAACTATGGCTACACCTTC. The V call is TRBV10-3, the J call TRBJ1-2; unclear D gene. Germline loops: CDR1 ENHRY, CDR2 SYGVKD. The CDR3 length is 14 residues. V was pared by 4 bases and J by 2 bases, with 11 bases between.

V gene TRBV30 combines with J gene TRBJ1-4; TRBD1 is a possible D gene (5 bases). The V gene lost 0 bases and the J gene lost 8 bases, with 10 bases spanning the gap. The CDR3 runs 13 residues. CDR1 and CDR2 from the germline V gene are GTSNPN and SVGIG (reference sequence). For the CDR3, the DNA is TGTGCCTGGAGTGTAATGGGGGAAGAAAAACTGTTTTTT. Amino acid sequence: CAWSVMGEEKLFF.

The rearrangement uses TRBV5-4 and TRBJ1-1; D ambiguous. Germline CDR1 reads SGHNT; CDR2 reads YYREEE (reference sequence). Trimming stripped 4 bases from V and 0 bases from J, with 7 bases between. This CDR3 comprises 13 residues. This CDR3 reads CASSIQLNTEAFF. For the CDR3, the DNA is TGTGCCAGCAGCATTCAGTTGAACACTGAAGCTTTCTTT.

The V and J genes are TRBV28 and TRBJ1-4; 7 bases agree with TRBD1. J lost 3 bases, V lost 6 bases, and 4 bases had no gene match. Per the germline V gene, CDR1 is MDHEN and CDR2 is SYDVKM. The CDR3 is made up of 14 amino acids. In DNA, the CDR3 is TGTGCCAGCAGGGCGGGGACAGCTAATGAAAAACTGTTTTTT. Amino acids: CASRAGTANEKLFF.

The V call is TRBV27, the J call TRBJ1-2, with 9 bases aligning to TRBD1. V lost 3 bases to trimming and J lost 6 bases; unmatched junction nucleotides: 5. In germline, CDR1 is MNHEY, CDR2 SMNVEV (reference sequence). CDR3 length equals 14 residues. In nucleotides, the CDR3 is TGTGCCAGCAGTTTGGCCGGGACAGGGAATGGCTACACCTTC. It yields the protein CASSLAGTGNGYTF.